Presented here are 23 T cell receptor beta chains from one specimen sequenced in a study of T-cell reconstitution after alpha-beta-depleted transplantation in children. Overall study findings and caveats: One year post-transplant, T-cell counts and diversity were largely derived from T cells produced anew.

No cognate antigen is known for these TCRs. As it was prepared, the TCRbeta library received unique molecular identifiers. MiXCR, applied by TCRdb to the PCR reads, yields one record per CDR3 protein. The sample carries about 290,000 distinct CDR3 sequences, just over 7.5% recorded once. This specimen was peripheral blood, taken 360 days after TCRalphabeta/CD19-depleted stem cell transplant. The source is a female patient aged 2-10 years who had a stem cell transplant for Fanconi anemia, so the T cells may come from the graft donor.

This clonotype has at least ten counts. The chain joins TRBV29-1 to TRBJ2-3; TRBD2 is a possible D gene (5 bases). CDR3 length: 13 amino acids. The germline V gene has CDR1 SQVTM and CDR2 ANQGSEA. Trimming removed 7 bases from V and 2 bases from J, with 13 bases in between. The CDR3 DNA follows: TGCAGCGCCGGGAAGCTTACCACAGATACGCAGTATTTT. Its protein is CSAGKLTTDTQYF.

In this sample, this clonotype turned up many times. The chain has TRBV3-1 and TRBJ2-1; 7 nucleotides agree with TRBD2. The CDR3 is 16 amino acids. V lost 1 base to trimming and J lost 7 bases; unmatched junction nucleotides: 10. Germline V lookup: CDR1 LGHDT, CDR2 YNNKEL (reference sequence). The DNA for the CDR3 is TGTGCCAGCAGCCAAGCCGGACTAGTTATCGGGAATGAGCAGTTCTTC. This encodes CASSQAGLVIGNEQFF.

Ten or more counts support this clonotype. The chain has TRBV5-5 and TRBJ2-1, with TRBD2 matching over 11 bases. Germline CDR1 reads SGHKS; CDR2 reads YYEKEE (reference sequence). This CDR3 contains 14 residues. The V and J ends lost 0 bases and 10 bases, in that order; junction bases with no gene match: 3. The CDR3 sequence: CASSLGLAGLEQFF. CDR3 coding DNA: TGTGCCAGCAGCTTGGGACTAGCGGGGTTGGAGCAGTTCTTC.

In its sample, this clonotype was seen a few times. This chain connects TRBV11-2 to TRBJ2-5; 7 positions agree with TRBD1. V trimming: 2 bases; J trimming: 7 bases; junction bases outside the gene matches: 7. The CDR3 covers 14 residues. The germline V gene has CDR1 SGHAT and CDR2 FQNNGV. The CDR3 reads CASSLRTGPWTQYF. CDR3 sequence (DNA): TGTGCCAGCAGCTTAAGGACAGGCCCGTGGACCCAGTACTTC.

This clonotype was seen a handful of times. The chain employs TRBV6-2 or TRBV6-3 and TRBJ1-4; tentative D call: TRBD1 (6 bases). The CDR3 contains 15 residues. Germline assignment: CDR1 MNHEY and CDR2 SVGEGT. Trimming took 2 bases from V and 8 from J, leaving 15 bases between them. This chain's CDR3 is CASSYTGITGEKLFF. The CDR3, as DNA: TGTGCCAGCAGTTACACGGGGATCACAGGGGAAAAACTGTTTTTT.

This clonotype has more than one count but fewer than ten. The CDR3 reads CASQDSRNEKLFF. CDR3 sequence (DNA): TGTGCCAGCCAAGACAGTAGAAATGAAAAACTGTTTTTT. This chain links TRBV2 with TRBJ1-4; TRBD1 is a possible D gene (5 bases). This CDR3 has 13 amino acids. Per germline, CDR1 SNHLY and CDR2 FYNNEI. V was clipped by 8 bases and J by 5 bases, with 12 bases between them.

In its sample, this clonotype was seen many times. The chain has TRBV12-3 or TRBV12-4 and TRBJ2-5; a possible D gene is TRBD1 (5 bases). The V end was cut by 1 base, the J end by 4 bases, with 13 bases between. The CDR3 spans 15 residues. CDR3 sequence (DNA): TGTGCCAGCAGTTTAGGGCAGGGTTATCGAGAGACCCAGTACTTC. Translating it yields CASSLGQGYRETQYF.

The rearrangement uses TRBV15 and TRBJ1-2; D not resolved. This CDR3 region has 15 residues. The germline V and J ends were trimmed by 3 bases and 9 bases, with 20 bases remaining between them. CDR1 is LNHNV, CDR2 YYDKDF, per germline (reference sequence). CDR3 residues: CATSSRKYPGESYTF. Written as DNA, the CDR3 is TGTGCCACCAGCAGCAGAAAATACCCAGGAGAAAGCTACACCTTC.

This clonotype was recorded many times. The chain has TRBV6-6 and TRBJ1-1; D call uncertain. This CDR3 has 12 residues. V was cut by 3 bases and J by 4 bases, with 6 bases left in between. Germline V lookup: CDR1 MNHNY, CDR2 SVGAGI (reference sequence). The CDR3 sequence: CASSYLGTEAFF. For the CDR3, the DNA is TGTGCCAGCAGTTATCTAGGCACTGAAGCTTTCTTT.

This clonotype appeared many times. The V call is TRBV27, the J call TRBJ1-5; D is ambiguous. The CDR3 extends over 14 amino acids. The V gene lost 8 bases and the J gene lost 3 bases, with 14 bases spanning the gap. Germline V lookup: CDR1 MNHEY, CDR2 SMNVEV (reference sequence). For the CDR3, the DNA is TGTGCCAGCGGGTTGGCGTCAATCAATCAGCCCCAGCATTTT. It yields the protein CASGLASINQPQHF.

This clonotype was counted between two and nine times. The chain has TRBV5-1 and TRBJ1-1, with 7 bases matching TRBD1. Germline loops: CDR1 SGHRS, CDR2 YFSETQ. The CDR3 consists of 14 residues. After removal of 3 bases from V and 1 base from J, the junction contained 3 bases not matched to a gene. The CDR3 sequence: CASSSNRGNTEAFF. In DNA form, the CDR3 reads TGCGCCAGCAGCTCTAACAGGGGGAACACTGAAGCTTTCTTT.

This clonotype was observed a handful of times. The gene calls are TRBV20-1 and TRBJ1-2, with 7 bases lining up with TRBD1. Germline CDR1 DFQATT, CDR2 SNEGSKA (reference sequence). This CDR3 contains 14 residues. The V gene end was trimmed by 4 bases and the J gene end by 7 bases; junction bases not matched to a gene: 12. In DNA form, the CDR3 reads TGCAGTGCTAAACAGGGGACACTCATTTCTGGCTACACCTTC. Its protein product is CSAKQGTLISGYTF.

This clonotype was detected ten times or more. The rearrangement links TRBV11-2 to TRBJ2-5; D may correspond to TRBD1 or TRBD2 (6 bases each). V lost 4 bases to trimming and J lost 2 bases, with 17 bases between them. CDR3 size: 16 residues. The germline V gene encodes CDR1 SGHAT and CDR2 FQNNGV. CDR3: CASSSLGGTTQETQYF. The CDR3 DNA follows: TGTGCCAGCAGCTCTTTAGGGGGGACAACACAAGAGACCCAGTACTTC.

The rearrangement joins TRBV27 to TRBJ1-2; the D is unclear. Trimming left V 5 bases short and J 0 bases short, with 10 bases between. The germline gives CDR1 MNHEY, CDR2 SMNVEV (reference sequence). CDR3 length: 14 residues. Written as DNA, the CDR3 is TGTGCCAGCAGTCCCCGGTTAGCTAACTATGGCTACACCTTC. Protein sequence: CASSPRLANYGYTF.

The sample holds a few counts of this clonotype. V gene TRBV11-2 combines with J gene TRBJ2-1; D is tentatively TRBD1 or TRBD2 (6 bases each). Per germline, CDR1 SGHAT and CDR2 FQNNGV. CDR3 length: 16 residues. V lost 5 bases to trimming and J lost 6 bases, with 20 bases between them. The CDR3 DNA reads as TGTGCCAGCAGCCCCTGGGGGGCCGGTCTATCCAATGAGCAGTTCTTC. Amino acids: CASSPWGAGLSNEQFF.

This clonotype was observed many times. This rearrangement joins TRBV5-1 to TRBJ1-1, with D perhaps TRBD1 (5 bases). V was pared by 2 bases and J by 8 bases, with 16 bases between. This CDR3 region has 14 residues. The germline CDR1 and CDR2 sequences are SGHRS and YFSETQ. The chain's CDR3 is CASSFGSPRQEAFF. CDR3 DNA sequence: TGCGCCAGCAGCTTTGGATCACCCAGACAGGAAGCTTTCTTT.

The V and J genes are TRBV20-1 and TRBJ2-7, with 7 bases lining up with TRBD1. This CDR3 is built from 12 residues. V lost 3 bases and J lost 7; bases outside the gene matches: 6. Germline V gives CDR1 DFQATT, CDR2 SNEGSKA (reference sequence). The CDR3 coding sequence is TGCAGTGCTAGTGACAGGGTTGGGGAGCAGTACTTC. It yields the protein CSASDRVGEQYF.

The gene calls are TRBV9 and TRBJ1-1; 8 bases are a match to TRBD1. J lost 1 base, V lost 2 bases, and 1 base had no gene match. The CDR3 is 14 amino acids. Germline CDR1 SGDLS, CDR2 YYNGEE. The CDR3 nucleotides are TGTGCCAGCAGCGTCCAGGGGGCGAACACTGAAGCTTTCTTT. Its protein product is CASSVQGANTEAFF.

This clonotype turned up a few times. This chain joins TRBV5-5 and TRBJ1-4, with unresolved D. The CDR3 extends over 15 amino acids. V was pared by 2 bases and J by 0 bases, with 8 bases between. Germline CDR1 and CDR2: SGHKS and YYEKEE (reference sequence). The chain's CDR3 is CASSFHRATNEKLFF. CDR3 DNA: TGTGCCAGCAGCTTCCACAGAGCAACTAATGAAAAACTGTTTTTT.

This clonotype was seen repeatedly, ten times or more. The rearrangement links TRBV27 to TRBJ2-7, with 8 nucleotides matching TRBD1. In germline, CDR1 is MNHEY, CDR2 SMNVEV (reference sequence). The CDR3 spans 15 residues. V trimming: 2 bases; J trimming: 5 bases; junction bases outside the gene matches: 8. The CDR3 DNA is TGTGCCAGCAGTTTACTGAGGACAGGGCCCCACGAGCAGTACTTC. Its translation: CASSLLRTGPHEQYF.

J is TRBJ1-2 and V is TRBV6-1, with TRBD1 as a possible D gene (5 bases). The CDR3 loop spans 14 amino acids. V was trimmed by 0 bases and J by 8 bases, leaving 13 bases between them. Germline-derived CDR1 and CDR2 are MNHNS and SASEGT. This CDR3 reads CASSEAGRARGYTF. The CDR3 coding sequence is TGTGCCAGCAGTGAAGCGGGCAGGGCTCGCGGCTACACCTTC.

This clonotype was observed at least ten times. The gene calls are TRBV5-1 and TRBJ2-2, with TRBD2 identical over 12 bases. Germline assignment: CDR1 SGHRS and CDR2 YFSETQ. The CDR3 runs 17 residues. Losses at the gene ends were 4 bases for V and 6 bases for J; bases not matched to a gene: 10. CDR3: CASSPRTSGTLAGELFF. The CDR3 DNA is TGCGCCAGCAGCCCCAGGACTAGCGGGACCTTAGCCGGGGAGCTGTTTTTT.

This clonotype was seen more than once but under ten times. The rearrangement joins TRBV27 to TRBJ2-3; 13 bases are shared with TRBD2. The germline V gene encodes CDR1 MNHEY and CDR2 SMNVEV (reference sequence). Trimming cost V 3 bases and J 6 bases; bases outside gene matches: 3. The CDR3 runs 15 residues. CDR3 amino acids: CASSLLGLAGDTQYF. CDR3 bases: TGTGCCAGCAGTTTGTTGGGACTAGCGGGGGATACGCAGTATTTT.